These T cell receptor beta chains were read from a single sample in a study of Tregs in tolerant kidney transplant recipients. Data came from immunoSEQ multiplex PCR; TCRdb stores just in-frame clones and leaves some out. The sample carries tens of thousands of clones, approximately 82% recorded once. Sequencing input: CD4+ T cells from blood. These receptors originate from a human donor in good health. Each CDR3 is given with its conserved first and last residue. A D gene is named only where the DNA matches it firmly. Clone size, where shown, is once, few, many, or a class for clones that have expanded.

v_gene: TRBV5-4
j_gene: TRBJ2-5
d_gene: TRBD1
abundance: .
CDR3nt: TGTGCCAGCAGCCCATGGGGGACAGGGGAGGAGACCCAGTACTTC
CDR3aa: CASSPWGTGEETQYF

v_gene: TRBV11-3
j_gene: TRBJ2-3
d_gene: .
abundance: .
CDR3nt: TGTGCCAGCAGCCGAGGCCAGAATACAGATACGCAGTATTTT
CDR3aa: CASSRGQNTDTQYF

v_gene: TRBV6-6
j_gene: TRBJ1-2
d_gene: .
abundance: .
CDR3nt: TGTGCCAGCAGGGACACGAGCCACATCCTTGGCTACACCTTC
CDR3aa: CASRDTSHILGYTF

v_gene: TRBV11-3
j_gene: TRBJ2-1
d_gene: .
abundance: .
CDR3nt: TGTGCCAGCAGCTTAGGAGAGGCGGGGAGCTCCTACAATGAGCAGTTCTTC
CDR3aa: CASSLGEAGSSYNEQFF

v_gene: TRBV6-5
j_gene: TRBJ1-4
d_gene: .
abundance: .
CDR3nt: TGTGCCACCAGGAGCGGGGGTAATGAAAAACTGTTTTTT
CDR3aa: CATRSGGNEKLFF

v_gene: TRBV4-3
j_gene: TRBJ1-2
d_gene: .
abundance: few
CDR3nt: TGCGCCAGCAGCCGCAGAGGAGTTAACTATGGCTACACCTTC
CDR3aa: CASSRRGVNYGYTF

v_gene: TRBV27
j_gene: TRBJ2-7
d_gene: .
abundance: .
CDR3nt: TGTGCCAGCAGTACCCATCCTTCCGAGCAGTACTTC
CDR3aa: CASSTHPSEQYF

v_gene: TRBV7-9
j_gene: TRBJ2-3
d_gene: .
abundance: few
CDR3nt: TGTGCCAGCAGCTTAGGGGGCGCGGATACGCAGTATTTT
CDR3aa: CASSLGGADTQYF

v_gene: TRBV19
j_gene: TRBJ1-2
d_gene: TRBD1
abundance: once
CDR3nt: TGTGCCAGCCAGGTAGGGGCACAGGGGGCTGCTAACTATGGCTACACCTTC
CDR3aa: CASQVGAQGAANYGYTF

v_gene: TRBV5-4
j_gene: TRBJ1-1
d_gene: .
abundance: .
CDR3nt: TGTGCCAGCAGCTATACCGGGACCTCGGCTTTCTTT
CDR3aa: CASSYTGTSAFF

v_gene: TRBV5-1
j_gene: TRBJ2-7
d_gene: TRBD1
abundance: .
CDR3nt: TGCGCCAGCAGCGGTACCGGGACAGGGTTTGGGGAGCAGTACTTC
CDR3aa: CASSGTGTGFGEQYF

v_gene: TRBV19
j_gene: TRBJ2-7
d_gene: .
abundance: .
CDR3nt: TGTGCCAGTAGGGATTTTGCAGGAGGGAGCGAGCAGTACTTC
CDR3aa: CASRDFAGGSEQYF

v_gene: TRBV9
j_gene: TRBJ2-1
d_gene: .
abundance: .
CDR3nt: TGTGCCAGCAGCGTAGATCTCGGAACTAGCACAAAACAGTTCTTC
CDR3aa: CASSVDLGTSTKQFF

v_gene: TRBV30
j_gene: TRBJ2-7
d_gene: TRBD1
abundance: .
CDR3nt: TGTGCCTGGAGACAGGACAGGGCGCGGGAGCAGTACTTC
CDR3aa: CAWRQDRAREQYF

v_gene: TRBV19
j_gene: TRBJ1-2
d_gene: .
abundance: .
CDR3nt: TGTGCCAGTAGCCGCACAGCCTATGGCTACACCTTC
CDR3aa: CASSRTAYGYTF

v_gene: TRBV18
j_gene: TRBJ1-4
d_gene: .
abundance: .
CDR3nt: TGTGCCAGCTCCCGGAGGGAGGGTGAAAAACTGTTTTTT
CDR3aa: CASSRREGEKLFF

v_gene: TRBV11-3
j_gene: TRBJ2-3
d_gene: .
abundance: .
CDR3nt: TGTGCCAGCAGCAATCCATCTAGCACAGATACGCAGTATTTT
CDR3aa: CASSNPSSTDTQYF

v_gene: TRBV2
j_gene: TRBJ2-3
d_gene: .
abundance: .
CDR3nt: TGTGCCAGCAGACCAGCGGTCCATACAGATACGCAGTATTTT
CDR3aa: CASRPAVHTDTQYF

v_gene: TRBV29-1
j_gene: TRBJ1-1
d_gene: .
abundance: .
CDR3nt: TGCAGCGCCTCCGGGGGAGGCGGAGGGACTGAAGCTTTCTTT
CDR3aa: CSASGGGGGTEAFF

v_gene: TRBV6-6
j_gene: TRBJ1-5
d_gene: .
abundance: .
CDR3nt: TGTGCCAGCACAGCCAGCAATCAGCCCCAGCATTTT
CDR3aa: CASTASNQPQHF

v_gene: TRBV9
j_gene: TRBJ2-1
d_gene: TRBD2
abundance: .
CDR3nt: TGTGCCAGCAGCGATCCTAGCGGGGGTCGGGTGCGCAATGAGCAGTTCTTC
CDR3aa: CASSDPSGGRVRNEQFF

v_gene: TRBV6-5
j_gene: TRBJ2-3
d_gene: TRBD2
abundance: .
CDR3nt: TGTGCCAGCAGGGGACTAGCCGGAACAGATACGCAGTATTTT
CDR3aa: CASRGLAGTDTQYF